These 24 T cell receptor beta chains were sequenced from one sample in a study of T cell responses to AZD1222 COVID-19 vaccine. Some clones are missing from TCRdb's copy, which holds only in-frame ones; the method was immunoSEQ multiplex PCR. The table shows 75,000 to 95,000 clones, with around 85% occurring only once. The material was peripheral blood, obtained 28 days after the second AZD1222 dose. These receptors were taken from an adult who received the AZD1222 COVID-19 vaccine.

As for this clone: At one end, the junction sequence differs from germline, possibly due to a read error. The CDR3 region has the DNA TGTGCCACCAGTCCCAAAGGACAGTTGGTCTCTGGAAACACCATATATTTT. Amino acid sequence: CATSPKGQLVSGNTIYF. This chain joins TRBV10-3 and TRBJ1-3; D possibly corresponds to TRBD1 (6 bases). Looked up from germline, CDR1 is ENHRY and CDR2 is SYGVKD. This CDR3 has 17 residues.

As regards this clone: One end of the junction varies from germline; a read error may be responsible. The V gene is TRBV6-1, the J gene TRBJ2-5; D perhaps matches TRBD2 (7 bases). The length of the CDR3 is 14 residues. The germline gives CDR1 MNHNS, CDR2 SASEGT. The CDR3 loop reads CASSEEQGRGTQYF. CDR3 nucleotides: TGTGCCAGCAGCGAAGAGCAGGGGAGGGGGACCCAGTACTTC.

The rearrangement uses TRBV5-1 and TRBJ1-1; 8 nucleotides match TRBD1. Losses at the gene ends were 5 bases for V and 10 bases for J; bases not matched to a gene: 10. Germline V CDR1 and CDR2: SGHRS, YFSETQ. This CDR3 comprises 13 residues. CDR3 residues: CASRGAGGGGAFF. In nucleotides, the CDR3 is TGCGCCAGCAGGGGGGCAGGGGGCGGCGGAGCTTTCTTT.

The chain uses TRBV5-1 and TRBJ2-7; D might be TRBD1 or TRBD2, each matching 6 bases. Trimming removed 4 bases from V and 1 base from J, with 15 bases in between. CDR1 is SGHRS, CDR2 YFSETQ, per germline. This CDR3 comprises 15 residues. The CDR3 region is CASSPQGGFSYEQYF. CDR3 nucleotide sequence: TGCGCCAGCAGCCCCCAAGGGGGGTTTTCCTACGAGCAGTACTTC.

V gene TRBV7-6 combines with J gene TRBJ2-7, with D unresolved. This CDR3 has 15 amino acids. Germline values: CDR1 SGHVS, CDR2 FNYEAQ. Trimming cost V 4 bases and J 1 base, with 14 bases left between them. The CDR3 sequence: CASSSKFDRSYEQYF. CDR3 nucleotide sequence: TGTGCCAGCAGCTCGAAGTTCGATCGTTCCTACGAGCAGTACTTC.

This clone was counted once. The chain links TRBV7-8 to TRBJ2-1; 15 nucleotides line up with TRBD2. CDR1 is SGHVS and CDR2 is FQNEAQ in the germline V gene. The V and J ends lost 5 bases and 9 bases, in that order; junction bases with no gene match: 8. There are 16 residues in the CDR3. CDR3 loop: CASSPRTSGGVIEQFF. The CDR3 nucleotides read TGTGCCAGCAGCCCCAGGACTAGCGGGGGGGTGATTGAGCAGTTCTTC.

This clone rates as medium-sized. The gene calls are TRBV30 and TRBJ1-5; no clear D gene. Trimming removed 2 bases from V and 0 bases from J, with 5 bases in between. Germline values: CDR1 GTSNPN, CDR2 SVGIG (reference sequence). CDR3 length: 13 amino acids. DNA for the CDR3: TGTGCCTGGAGTTCGACTAGCAATCAGCCCCAGCATTTT. Translating gives CAWSSTSNQPQHF. The variable domain in full, with the rest retrieved from reference TRBV30 and TRBJ1-5, is SQTIHQWPATLVQPVGSPLSLECTVEGTSNPNLYWYRQAAGRGLQLLFYSVGIGQISSEVPQNLSASRPQDRQFILSSKKLLLSDSGFYLCAWSSTSNQPQHFGDGTRLSIL.

The count of this clone is one. The gene calls are TRBV13 and TRBJ2-2; no firm D call. The CDR3 has 16 residues. V dropped 5 bases and J dropped 0 bases, with 13 bases sitting between them. Germline CDR1 reads PRHDT; CDR2 reads FYEKMQ (reference sequence). As DNA, the CDR3 is TGTGCCAGCAGCCCAAGTGGGCGCCCGAACACCGGGGAGCTGTTTTTT. Amino acid sequence: CASSPSGRPNTGELFF.

Only a few counts were recorded for this clone. The rearrangement joins TRBV29-1 to TRBJ1-1, with a possible D match to TRBD1 (6 bases). The V end was cut by 7 bases, the J end by 8 bases, with 17 bases between. Germline assignment: CDR1 SQVTM and CDR2 ANQGSEA. The CDR3 runs 12 residues. In DNA form, the CDR3 reads TGCAGCGCCAGCCCCGGGACACTCGAAGCTTTCTTT. It specifies CSASPGTLEAFF.

The chain uses TRBV27 and TRBJ1-5, with 8 bases aligning to TRBD1. Germline CDR1 MNHEY, CDR2 SMNVEV (reference sequence). The CDR3 sequence is 16 residues long. After removal of 5 bases from V and 4 bases from J, the junction contained 10 bases not matched to a gene. Here the CDR3 reads CASSPRTGRMNQPQHF. The DNA of the CDR3 is TGTGCCAGCAGTCCCCGGACAGGGAGAATGAATCAGCCCCAGCATTTT.

V usage is TRBV28 and J usage is TRBJ1-5; D call uncertain. The CDR3 consists of 9 residues. From germline, CDR1 is MDHEN and CDR2 SYDVKM. The V gene lost 7 bases and the J gene lost 5 bases, with 0 bases spanning the gap. CDR3 DNA sequence: TGTGCCAGCAATCAGCCCCAGCATTTT. Encoded protein: CASNQPQHF.

This clone was seen just once. V is TRBV5-1 and J is TRBJ2-7; 8 nucleotides match TRBD2. V lost 5 bases, J lost 4 bases, and 8 bases stayed unmatched. The CDR3 covers 14 residues. CDR1 SGHRS and CDR2 YFSETQ come from the germline V gene. The DNA of the CDR3 is TGCGCCAGCAGTCCGACTAGCGTTACTTACGAGCAGTACTTC. The encoded protein is CASSPTSVTYEQYF.

This chain connects TRBV15 to TRBJ2-1, with 8 bases that match TRBD2. The ends lost 0 bases at V and 4 bases at J; junction bases unmatched: 5. The CDR3 has 16 amino acids. Germline V gene data show CDR1 as LNHNV and CDR2 as YYDKDF (reference sequence). The CDR3 DNA is TGTGCCACCAGCAGAGAGGGGCGGGGGGATTACAATGAGCAGTTCTTC. Its protein product is CATSREGRGDYNEQFF. Full variable domain (rest looked up from reference TRBV15 and TRBJ2-1): DAMVIQNPRYQVTQFGKPVTLSCSQTLNHNVMYWYQQKSSQAPKLLFHYYDKDFNNEADTPDNFQSRRPNTSFCFLDIRSPGLGDTAMYLCATSREGRGDYNEQFFGPGTRLTVL.

The rearrangement uses TRBV30 and TRBJ2-3, with 8 bases lining up with TRBD2. Losses at the gene ends were 0 bases for V and 2 bases for J; bases not matched to a gene: 4. Germline CDR1 GTSNPN, CDR2 SVGIG (reference sequence). The CDR3 consists of 15 residues. The CDR3: CAWSVERGTTDTQYF. CDR3 DNA: TGTGCCTGGAGTGTCGAGCGGGGGACCACAGATACGCAGTATTTT.

This chain joins TRBV5-1 and TRBJ2-3; a possible D gene is TRBD2 (6 bases). Trimming took off 0 bases at V and 6 bases at J, with 14 bases between the two ends. CDR1 and CDR2 (germline): SGHRS, YFSETQ. This CDR3 has 15 residues. The CDR3 DNA follows: TGCGCCAGCAGCTTGGATAGCGGTTCGGGGGATACGCAGTATTTT. This codes for CASSLDSGSGDTQYF. The full variable domain, with the rest looked up from reference TRBV5-1 and TRBJ2-3, is KAGVTQTPRYLIKTRGQQVTLSCSPISGHRSVSWYQQTPGQGLQFLFEYFSETQRNKGNFPGRFSGRQFSNSRSEMNVSTLELGDSALYLCASSLDSGSGDTQYFGPGTRLTVL.

The chain links TRBV24-1 to TRBJ1-2; D ambiguous. Germline V gene lookup returns CDR1 KGHDR and CDR2 SFDVKD. There are 12 residues in the CDR3. V gave up 3 bases and J gave up 5 bases, with 6 bases separating them. CDR3 residues: CATSDDGYGYTF. DNA for the CDR3: TGTGCCACCAGTGATGACGGTTATGGCTACACCTTC.

The chain joins TRBV19 to TRBJ1-5; D is perhaps TRBD1 (6 bases). CDR3 length: 16 residues. V lost 7 bases to trimming and J lost 2 bases, with 18 bases between them. Germline CDR1 is LNHDA and CDR2 is SQIVND (reference sequence). The CDR3 reads CASIARGRSGNQPQHF. The CDR3 DNA sequence: TGTGCCAGTATAGCCAGGGGTCGTAGCGGCAATCAGCCCCAGCATTTT.

This rearrangement joins TRBV5-1 to TRBJ1-2, with D possibly TRBD1 on 6 matching bases. The CDR3 spans 12 residues. The V end lost 4 bases, the J end lost 6 bases, and 10 bases lay between the germline ends. The germline V gene encodes CDR1 SGHRS and CDR2 YFSETQ. The CDR3 loop reads CASSRDNNGYTF. CDR3 DNA sequence: TGCGCCAGCAGCCGGGACAACAATGGCTACACCTTC.

This clone was recorded a few times. The V call is TRBV12-5, the J call TRBJ2-6, with a possible D match to TRBD1 (6 bases). This CDR3 is built from 14 residues. Germline values: CDR1 LGHNT, CDR2 FRNRAP. V dropped 5 bases and J dropped 3 bases, with 8 bases sitting between them. The CDR3 region has the DNA TGTGCTAGTGGTCCAGGGGATGGGGCCAACGTCCTGACTTTC. Translating gives CASGPGDGANVLTF.

This clone was seen once. The chain couples TRBV10-2 to TRBJ2-1, with a possible D match to TRBD1 (5 bases). The V end was cut by 8 bases, the J end by 0 bases, with 8 bases between. The CDR3 is 13 residues long. The germline V gene encodes CDR1 WSHSY and CDR2 SAAADI. CDR3 in amino acids: CASRQSSYNEQFF. The CDR3 bases are TGCGCCAGCCGACAGAGCTCCTACAATGAGCAGTTCTTC.

The chain uses TRBV6-5 and TRBJ1-1, with TRBD1 as a possible D gene (6 bases). Looked up from germline, CDR1 is MNHEY and CDR2 is SVGAGI. The CDR3 spans 13 residues. Trimming removed 5 bases at V and 5 bases at J, with 12 bases between. This CDR3 reads CASSRTESTEAFF. Here the CDR3 DNA reads TGTGCCAGCAGTCGGACAGAGTCGACTGAAGCTTTCTTT.

V is TRBV5-1 and J is TRBJ2-5; D gene unclear. V lost 2 bases and J lost 3, with 8 bases in between. Per germline, CDR1 SGHRS and CDR2 YFSETQ. The CDR3 contains 13 residues. CDR3 loop: CASSFNVEETQYF. The DNA for the CDR3 is TGCGCCAGCAGCTTTAACGTTGAAGAGACCCAGTACTTC.

The rearrangement uses TRBV20-1 and TRBJ2-7, with a tentative D call TRBD2 (5 bases). Germline CDR1 reads DFQATT; CDR2 reads SNEGSKA (reference sequence). The V end lost 3 bases, the J end lost 2 bases, and 8 bases lay between the germline ends. The CDR3 has 12 residues. The CDR3 here is CSASPGTYEQYF. DNA of the CDR3: TGCAGTGCTAGTCCGGGAACCTACGAGCAGTACTTC.

This clone appeared a few times. The junction and the germline gene differ at one end; a read error may be behind it. The CDR3 protein is CASSTGLVGEQYF. Here the CDR3 DNA reads TGTGCTAGCAGCACGGGACTAGTCGGCGAGCAGTACTTC. The chain joins TRBV7-7 to TRBJ2-7; 8 nucleotides match TRBD2. From germline, CDR1 is SSHAT and CDR2 FNYEAQ (reference sequence). The length of the CDR3 is 13 residues.